Each of the 13 T cell receptor beta chains below was sequenced from the same sample in a study of cytomegalovirus exposure and HLA in healthy donors. Vbeta (60) and Jbeta (13) primers were used in the PCR. Data came from immunoSEQ multiplex PCR; TCRdb stores just in-frame clones and leaves some out. The sample yields about 160,000 clones, about 72% seen once. Sequencing used PBMCs. These TCRs come from a man aged 55 to 70 in good health and CMV-seronegative.

The chain carries TRBV28 and TRBJ1-1; D might be TRBD1 (5 bases). This CDR3 region has 12 residues. V was trimmed by 8 bases and J by 3 bases, leaving 10 bases between them. The V gene's germline CDR1 is MDHEN and CDR2 SYDVKM. Here the CDR3 reads CASEGEDTEAFF. In DNA form, the CDR3 reads TGTGCCAGCGAAGGGGAAGACACTGAAGCTTTCTTT. Based on the CDR3 plus reference TRBV28 and TRBJ1-1, the full variable domain is DVKVTQSSRYLVKRTGEKVFLECVQDMDHENMFWYRQDPGLGLRLIYFSYDVKMKEKGDIPEGYSVSREKKERFSLILESASTNQTSMYLCASEGEDTEAFFGQGTRLTVV.

The rearrangement joins TRBV10-3 to TRBJ2-3, with 7 bases lining up with TRBD1. The CDR3 is 14 amino acids. The germline V gene encodes CDR1 ENHRY and CDR2 SYGVKD. The V segment lost 6 bases and the J segment 4 bases; nucleotides outside the gene matches: 7. CDR3 DNA: TGTGCCATCAGGGGGACAGTCGGGCCAGATACGCAGTATTTT. Encoded protein: CAIRGTVGPDTQYF.

The V call is TRBV5-1, the J call TRBJ2-2; possibly TRBD2 for D (6 bases). V shed 2 bases and J shed 1 base, with 12 bases lying between them. In germline, CDR1 is SGHRS, CDR2 YFSETQ. CDR3 size: 16 residues. In nucleotides, the CDR3 is TGCGCCAGCAGCTTAAAGCTGGGGGGGAACACCGGGGAGCTGTTTTTT. Amino acid sequence: CASSLKLGGNTGELFF.

The chain has TRBV5-1 and TRBJ2-7; a possible D gene is TRBD1 (6 bases). Between the trimmed V and J ends, which lost 4 bases and 6 bases, there was a span of 14 bases. This CDR3 spans 13 amino acids. Per germline, CDR1 SGHRS and CDR2 YFSETQ. This chain's CDR3 is CASSPTSDSEQYF. The CDR3 region has the DNA TGCGCCAGCAGCCCGACGTCGGACAGCGAGCAGTACTTC.

The rearrangement uses TRBV7-9 and TRBJ1-1, with D maybe TRBD1 (6 bases). Between the trimmed V and J ends, which lost 1 base and 11 bases, there was a span of 11 bases. The CDR3 has 12 amino acids. Germline values: CDR1 SEHNR, CDR2 FQNEAQ (reference sequence). The CDR3 DNA sequence: TGTGCCAGCAGCTTAGAAGGGGGGGAGGCTTTCTTT. Translating gives CASSLEGGEAFF.

The J gene is TRBJ1-2, the V gene TRBV27; D not certain. This CDR3 has 13 residues. With 5 bases removed from V and 10 bases from J, the gap between germline ends came to 17 bases. CDR1 is MNHEY, CDR2 SMNVEV, per germline (reference sequence). CDR3 nucleotide sequence: TGTGCCAGCAGTCCTCGGGATACCCGGATCTACACCTTC. This translates into CASSPRDTRIYTF.

This clone appeared a few times. V gene TRBV5-4 combines with J gene TRBJ2-7, with D possibly TRBD1 on 5 matching bases. Trimming cost V 4 bases and J 2 bases, with 10 bases left between them. CDR3 size: 13 residues. Germline CDR1 reads SGHNT; CDR2 reads YYREEE (reference sequence). CDR3 protein: CASSPRTTYEQYF. The DNA of the CDR3 is TGTGCCAGCAGCCCCCGGACAACCTACGAGCAGTACTTC.

As DNA, the CDR3 is TGTGCCTGGACCATGCGGGGTCTCACTGAAGCTTTCTTT. Its translation: CAWTMRGLTEAFF. The rearrangement links TRBV30 to TRBJ1-1; D gene unclear. The CDR3 covers 13 residues. Germline V gene lookup returns CDR1 GTSNPN and CDR2 SVGIG (reference sequence). V dropped 4 bases and J dropped 4 bases, with 13 bases sitting between them.

This chain uses TRBV7-6 with TRBJ1-1; no clear D gene. Between the trimmed V and J ends, which lost 5 bases and 4 bases, there was a span of 11 bases. CDR3 length: 13 residues. The germline V gene has CDR1 SGHVS and CDR2 FNYEAQ. CDR3 protein: CASSSQESTEAFF. The CDR3 nucleotides read TGTGCCAGCAGCAGTCAGGAAAGCACTGAAGCTTTCTTT. Using reference TRBV7-6 and TRBJ1-1 for the parts outside the CDR3, the full variable domain is GAGVSQSPRYKVTKRGQDVALRCDPISGHVSLYWYRQALGQGPEFLTYFNYEAQQDKSGLPNDRFSAERPEGSISTLTIQRTEQRDSAMYRCASSSQESTEAFFGQGTRLTVV.

The gene calls are TRBV14 and TRBJ2-3; D is possibly TRBD1 (5 bases). This CDR3 region has 16 residues. The germline V gene encodes CDR1 SGHDN and CDR2 FVKESK. V shed 0 bases and J shed 7 bases, with 17 bases lying between them. CDR3 loop: CASSQDITGPGNTQYF. The CDR3 nucleotides are TGTGCCAGCAGCCAAGATATTACAGGCCCTGGTAATACGCAGTATTTT. Using reference TRBV14 and TRBJ2-3 for the parts outside the CDR3, the full variable domain is EAGVTQFPSHSVIEKGQTVTLRCDPISGHDNLYWYRRVMGKEIKFLLHFVKESKQDESGMPNNRFLAERTGGTYSTLKVQPAELEDSGVYFCASSQDITGPGNTQYFGPGTRLTVL.

The table lists this clone with a count of one. The V and J genes are TRBV27 and TRBJ1-2, with 9 nucleotides matching TRBD1. V was clipped by 1 base and J by 5 bases; unmatched bases: 5. CDR3 length equals 15 residues. Germline CDR1 is MNHEY and CDR2 is SMNVEV (reference sequence). The CDR3: CASSLLPGQGYGYTF. The CDR3 nucleotides read TGTGCCAGCAGTTTATTACCGGGACAGGGATATGGCTACACCTTC.

In DNA form, the CDR3 reads TGTGCCAGCAGCTTGCTTGAGTCCTACGAGCAGTACTTC. It yields the protein CASSLLESYEQYF. The gene calls are TRBV7-2 and TRBJ2-7; D remains unclear. The germline V gene encodes CDR1 SGHTA and CDR2 FQGNSA. The CDR3 consists of 13 residues. Between the trimmed V and J ends, which lost 3 bases and 1 base, there was a span of 7 bases.

The sample holds one count of this clone. CDR3 coding DNA: TGTGCCAGCAGTTACGCGGGACTAGGAATCGCAGATACGCAGTATTTT. Translating it yields CASSYAGLGIADTQYF. The chain joins TRBV6-5 to TRBJ2-3, with 8 bases matching TRBD2. Germline V gives CDR1 MNHEY, CDR2 SVGAGI. There are 16 residues in the CDR3. Losses at the gene ends were 2 bases for V and 4 bases for J; bases not matched to a gene: 8.